This T cell receptor (beta chain) was captured in a study of blood T cell repertoires in COVID-19. Only in-frame clones appear in the TCRdb table, and some are missing; sequencing was by immunoSEQ multiplex PCR. This sample has nearly 70,000 clones; about 90% occur once, and the top ten carry around 3.6%. Trimming cost V 6 bases and J 10 bases; bases outside gene matches: 10. This CDR3 is 14 amino acids long. Germline V gene lookup returns CDR1 MRHNA and CDR2 SNTAGT. Sequencing was done on a sample of peripheral blood. The source of this sequence is a woman between 50 and 59 years old with COVID-19, enrolled during active disease. The genes are TRBV6-4 and TRBJ2-2; 8 bases are a match to TRBD1. CDR3 DNA sequence: TGTGCCAGCAGCTTGGATCAGGGGGCGCAGGAGCTGTTTTTT. This translates into CASSLDQGAQELFF.